What follows is one T cell receptor beta chain and its context. These data belong to a study of shared clonotypes between healthy human individuals. In the original workflow: Filtering differed since immunoSEQ provided only junctions, with no quality scores. Using immunoSEQ multiplex PCR, the repertoire was profiled, and TCRdb retains in-frame clones only, with some absent. V, J and clone size were drawn from that table, and D and trimming were deduced from the DNA. The sample shows 1.6 million or so clones, roughly 96% of them seen only once. With 4 bases clipped from V and 7 bases from J, the junction kept 14 bases outside the gene matches. CDR3 length: 16 residues. Germline V gene lookup returns CDR1 MNHNY and CDR2 SVGAGI (reference sequence).

The TCR comes from a man under 40 in good health. The sample was naive CD4+ T cells sorted from blood. This sample's subset: CD45RA+ positively selected. The chain links TRBV6-6 to TRBJ1-2; TRBD1 aligns across 8 bases. CDR3 residues: CASSFSFQGAHRGYTF. CDR3 DNA: TGTGCCAGCAGTTTCAGTTTCCAGGGGGCGCATCGTGGCTACACCTTC.